These 2 T cell receptor beta chains originate from one sample sequenced in a study of blood T cell repertoires in COVID-19. Profiling relied on immunoSEQ multiplex PCR, and the TCRdb table lists in-frame clones only, not all of them. The profile shows about 360,000 clones, 80% to 90% of them singletons. Sequenced: peripheral blood. Every receptor here comes from an older woman with COVID-19, enrolled during active disease.

V gene TRBV9 combines with J gene TRBJ2-1; D might be TRBD2 (5 bases). The germline CDR1 and CDR2 sequences are SGDLS and YYNGEE. The V end was cut by 0 bases, the J end by 10 bases, with 23 bases between. This CDR3 has 17 residues. The CDR3 spells CASSVGGRAAAGGEQFF. The CDR3 DNA reads TGTGCCAGCAGCGTAGGGGGAAGGGCAGCCGCCGGCGGGGAGCAGTTCTTC.

CDR3 bases: TGTGCCAGCAGTGAATACGGGGGGTCTAATGAAAAACTGTTTTTT. Translated, it gives CASSEYGGSNEKLFF. The chain uses TRBV25-1 and TRBJ1-4, with D maybe TRBD1 (5 bases). This CDR3 has 15 residues. The germline V gene encodes CDR1 MGHDK and CDR2 SYGVNS. V dropped 0 bases and J dropped 3 bases, with 8 bases sitting between them. The full variable domain, rest sourced from reference TRBV25-1 and TRBJ1-4, is EADIYQTPRYLVIGTGKKITLECSQTMGHDKMYWYQQDPGMELHLIHYSYGVNSTEKGDLSSESTVSRIRTEHFPLTLESARPSHTSQYLCASSEYGGSNEKLFFGSGTQLSVL.